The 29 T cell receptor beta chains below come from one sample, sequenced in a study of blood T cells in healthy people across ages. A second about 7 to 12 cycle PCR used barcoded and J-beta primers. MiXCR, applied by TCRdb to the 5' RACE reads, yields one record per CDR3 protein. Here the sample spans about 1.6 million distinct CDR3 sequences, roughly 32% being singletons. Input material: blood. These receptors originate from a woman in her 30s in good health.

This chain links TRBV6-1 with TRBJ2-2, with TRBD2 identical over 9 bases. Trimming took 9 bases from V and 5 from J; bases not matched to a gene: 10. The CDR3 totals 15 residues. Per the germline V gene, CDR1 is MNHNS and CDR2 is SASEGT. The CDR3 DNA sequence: TGTGCCAGTCGTCTTGGCGGGGGGGGAACCGGGGAGCTGTTTTTT. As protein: CASRLGGGGTGELFF.

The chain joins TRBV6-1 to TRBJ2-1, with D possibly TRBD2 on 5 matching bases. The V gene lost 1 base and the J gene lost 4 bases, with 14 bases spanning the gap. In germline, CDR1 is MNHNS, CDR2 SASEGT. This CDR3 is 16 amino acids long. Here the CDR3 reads CASSEESGTLYNEQFF. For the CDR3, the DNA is TGTGCCAGCAGTGAAGAGTCGGGAACGTTGTACAATGAGCAGTTCTTC.

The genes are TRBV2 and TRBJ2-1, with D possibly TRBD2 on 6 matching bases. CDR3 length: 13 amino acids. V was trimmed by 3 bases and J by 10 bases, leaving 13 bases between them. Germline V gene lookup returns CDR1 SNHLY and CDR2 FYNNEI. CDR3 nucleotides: TGTGCCAGCAGTGATCGCGGGGCGGGGGAGCAGTTCTTC. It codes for CASSDRGAGEQFF.

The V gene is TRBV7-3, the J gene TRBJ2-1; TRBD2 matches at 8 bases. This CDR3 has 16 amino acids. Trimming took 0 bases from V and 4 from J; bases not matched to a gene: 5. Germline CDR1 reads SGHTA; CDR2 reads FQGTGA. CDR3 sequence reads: CASSLTSGSEYNEQFF. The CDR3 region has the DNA TGTGCCAGCAGCTTAACAAGCGGGAGTGAATACAATGAGCAGTTCTTC.

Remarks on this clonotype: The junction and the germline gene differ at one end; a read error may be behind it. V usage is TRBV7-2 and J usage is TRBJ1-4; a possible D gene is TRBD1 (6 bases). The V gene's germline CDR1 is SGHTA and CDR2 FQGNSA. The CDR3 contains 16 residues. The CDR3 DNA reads TGTGCCAGCAGCTTAGCGAGCGGCAGGGGTTGGGAAAAACGGTTTTTT. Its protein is CASSLASGRGWEKRFF.

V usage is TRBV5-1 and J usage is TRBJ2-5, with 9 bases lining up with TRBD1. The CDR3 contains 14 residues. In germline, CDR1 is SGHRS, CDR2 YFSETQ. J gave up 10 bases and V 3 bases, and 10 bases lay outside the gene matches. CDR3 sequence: CASSSGTGQEGQYF. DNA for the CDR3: TGCGCCAGCAGCTCCGGGACAGGGCAAGAGGGCCAGTACTTC.

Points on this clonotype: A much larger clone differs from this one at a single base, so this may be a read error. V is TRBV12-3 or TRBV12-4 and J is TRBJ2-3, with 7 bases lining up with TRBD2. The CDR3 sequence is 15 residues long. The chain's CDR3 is CASSFRRGSTDAQYF. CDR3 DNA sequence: TGTGCCAGCAGTTTCCGGCGGGGGAGCACAGATGCGCAGTATTTT.

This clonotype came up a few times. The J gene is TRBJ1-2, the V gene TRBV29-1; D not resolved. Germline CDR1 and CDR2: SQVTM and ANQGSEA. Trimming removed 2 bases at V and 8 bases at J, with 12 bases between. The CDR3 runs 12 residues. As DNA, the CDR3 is TGCAGCGTTGAAATGACCGTACCCGGCTACACCTTC. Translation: CSVEMTVPGYTF.

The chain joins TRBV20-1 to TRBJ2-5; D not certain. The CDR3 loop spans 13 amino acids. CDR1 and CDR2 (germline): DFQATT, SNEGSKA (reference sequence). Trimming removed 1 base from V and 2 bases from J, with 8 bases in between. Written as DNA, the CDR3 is TGCAGTGCTAGAGCTGGAAGGCAAGAGACCCAGTACTTC. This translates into CSARAGRQETQYF.

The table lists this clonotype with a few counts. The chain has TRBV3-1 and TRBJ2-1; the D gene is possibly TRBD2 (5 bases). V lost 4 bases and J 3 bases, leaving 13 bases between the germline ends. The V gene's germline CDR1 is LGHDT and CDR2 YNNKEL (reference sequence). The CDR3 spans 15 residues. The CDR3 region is CASSPSREFYNEQFF. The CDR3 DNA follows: TGTGCCAGCAGCCCTAGCAGAGAATTCTACAATGAGCAGTTCTTC.

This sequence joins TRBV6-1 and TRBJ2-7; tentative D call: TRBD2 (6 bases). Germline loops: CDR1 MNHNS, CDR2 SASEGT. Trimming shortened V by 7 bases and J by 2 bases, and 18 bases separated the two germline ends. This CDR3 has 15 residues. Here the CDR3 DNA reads TGTGCCAGCACCGAAAGCGGGTGGGCCACCTACGAGCAGTACTTC. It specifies CASTESGWATYEQYF.

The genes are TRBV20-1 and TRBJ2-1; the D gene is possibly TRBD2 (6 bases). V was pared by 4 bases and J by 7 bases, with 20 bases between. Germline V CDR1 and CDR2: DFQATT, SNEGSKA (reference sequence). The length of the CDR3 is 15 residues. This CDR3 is CSAIKGLGGGNEQFF. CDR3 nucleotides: TGCAGTGCTATTAAGGGGTTGGGGGGTGGGAATGAGCAGTTCTTC.

The CDR3 reads CASSPVEGPNQPQHF. Written as DNA, the CDR3 is TGTGCCAGCAGCCCAGTGGAAGGGCCCAATCAGCCCCAGCATTTT. The chain is built from TRBV9 and TRBJ1-5; D gene uncertain. This CDR3 comprises 15 residues. In germline, CDR1 is SGDLS, CDR2 YYNGEE. Trimming pared 4 bases from V and 3 bases from J, leaving 14 bases between.

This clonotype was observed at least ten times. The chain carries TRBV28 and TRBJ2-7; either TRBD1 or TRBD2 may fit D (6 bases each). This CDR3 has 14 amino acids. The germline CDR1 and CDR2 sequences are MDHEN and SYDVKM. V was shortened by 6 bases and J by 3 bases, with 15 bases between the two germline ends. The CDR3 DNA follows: TGTGCCAGCAGCTGGTTGGGGGGCTACTACGAGCAGTACTTC. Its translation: CASSWLGGYYEQYF.

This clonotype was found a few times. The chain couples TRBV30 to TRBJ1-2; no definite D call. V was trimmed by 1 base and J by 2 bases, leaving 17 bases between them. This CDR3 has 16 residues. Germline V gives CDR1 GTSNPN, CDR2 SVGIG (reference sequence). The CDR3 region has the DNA TGTGCCTGGAGTGCTACGTATGAGATATCAAACTATGGCTACACCTTC. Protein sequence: CAWSATYEISNYGYTF.

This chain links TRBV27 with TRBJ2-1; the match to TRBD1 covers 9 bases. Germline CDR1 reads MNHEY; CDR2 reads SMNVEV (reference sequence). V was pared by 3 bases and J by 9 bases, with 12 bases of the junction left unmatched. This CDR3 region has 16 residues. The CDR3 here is CASSFEPGQGPFEQFF. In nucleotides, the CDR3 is TGTGCCAGCAGTTTCGAACCGGGACAGGGCCCGTTTGAGCAGTTCTTC.

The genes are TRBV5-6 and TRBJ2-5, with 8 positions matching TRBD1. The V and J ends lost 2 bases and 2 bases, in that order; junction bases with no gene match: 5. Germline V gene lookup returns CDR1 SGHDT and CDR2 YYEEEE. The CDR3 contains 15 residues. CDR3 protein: CASSFRQGSQETQYF. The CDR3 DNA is TGTGCCAGCAGCTTTAGACAGGGGTCGCAAGAGACCCAGTACTTC.

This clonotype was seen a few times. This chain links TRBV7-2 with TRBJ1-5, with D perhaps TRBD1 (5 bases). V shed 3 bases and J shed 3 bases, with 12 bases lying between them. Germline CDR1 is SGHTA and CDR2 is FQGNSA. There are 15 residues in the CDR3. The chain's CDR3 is CASSLGQGFNQPQHF. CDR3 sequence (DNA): TGTGCCAGCAGCTTGGGGCAGGGTTTCAATCAGCCCCAGCATTTT. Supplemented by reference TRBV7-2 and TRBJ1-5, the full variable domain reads GAGVSQSPSNKVTEKGKDVELRCDPISGHTALYWYRQSLGQGLEFLIYFQGNSAPDKSGLPSDRFSAERTGGSVSTLTIQRTQQEDSAVYLCASSLGQGFNQPQHFGDGTRLSIL.

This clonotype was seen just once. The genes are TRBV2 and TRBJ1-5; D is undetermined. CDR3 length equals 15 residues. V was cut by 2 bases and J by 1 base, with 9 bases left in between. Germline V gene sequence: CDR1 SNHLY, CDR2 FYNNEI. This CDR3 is CASSENSHSNQPQHF. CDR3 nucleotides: TGTGCCAGCAGTGAAAACTCTCACAGCAATCAGCCCCAGCATTTT.

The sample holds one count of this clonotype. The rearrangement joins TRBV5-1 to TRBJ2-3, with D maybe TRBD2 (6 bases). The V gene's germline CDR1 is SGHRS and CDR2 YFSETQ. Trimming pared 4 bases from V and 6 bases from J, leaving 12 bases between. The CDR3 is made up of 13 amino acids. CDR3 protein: CASSIRDSDTQYF. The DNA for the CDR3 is TGCGCCAGCAGCATTCGGGACTCCGATACGCAGTATTTT. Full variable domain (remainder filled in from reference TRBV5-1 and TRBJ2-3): KAGVTQTPRYLIKTRGQQVTLSCSPISGHRSVSWYQQTPGQGLQFLFEYFSETQRNKGNFPGRFSGRQFSNSRSEMNVSTLELGDSALYLCASSIRDSDTQYFGPGTRLTVL.

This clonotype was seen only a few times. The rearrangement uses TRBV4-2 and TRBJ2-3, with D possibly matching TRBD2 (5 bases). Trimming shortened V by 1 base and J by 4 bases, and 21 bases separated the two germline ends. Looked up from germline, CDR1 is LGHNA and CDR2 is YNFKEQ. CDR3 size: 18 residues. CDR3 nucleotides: TGTGCCAGCAGCCAAGCCACCTCCGGGCTAGCAGGCGCAGATACGCAGTATTTT. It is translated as CASSQATSGLAGADTQYF.

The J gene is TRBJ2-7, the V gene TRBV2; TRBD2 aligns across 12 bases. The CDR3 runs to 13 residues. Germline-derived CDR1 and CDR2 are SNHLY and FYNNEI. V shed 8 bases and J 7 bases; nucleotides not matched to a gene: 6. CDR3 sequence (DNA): TGTGCCAGCGGACTAGCGGGAAGGGGGGAGCAGTACTTC. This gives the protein CASGLAGRGEQYF.

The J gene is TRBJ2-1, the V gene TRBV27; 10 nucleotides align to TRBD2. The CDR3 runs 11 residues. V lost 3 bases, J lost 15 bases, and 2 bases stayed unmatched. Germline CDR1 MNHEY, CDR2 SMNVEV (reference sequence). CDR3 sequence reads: CASSLGLARFF. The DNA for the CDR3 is TGTGCCAGCAGTTTGGGACTAGCGCGGTTCTTC.

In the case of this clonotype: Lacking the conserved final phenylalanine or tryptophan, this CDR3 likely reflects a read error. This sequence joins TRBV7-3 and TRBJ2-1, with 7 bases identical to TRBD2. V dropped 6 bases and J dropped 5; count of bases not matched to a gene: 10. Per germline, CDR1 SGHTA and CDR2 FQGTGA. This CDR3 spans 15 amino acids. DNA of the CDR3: TGTGCCAGCAGTATGATCAGCGGGGACCACAATGAGCAGTTCCTC. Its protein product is CASSMISGDHNEQFL.

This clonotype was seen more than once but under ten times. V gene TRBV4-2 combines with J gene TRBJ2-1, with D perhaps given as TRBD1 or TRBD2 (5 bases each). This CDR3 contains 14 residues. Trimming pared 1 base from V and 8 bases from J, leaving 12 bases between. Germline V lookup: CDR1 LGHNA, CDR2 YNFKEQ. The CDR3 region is CASSQGGAGYEQFF. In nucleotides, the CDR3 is TGTGCCAGCAGCCAAGGAGGGGCCGGCTATGAGCAGTTCTTC.

CDR3 DNA: TGCAGTGCTGCGGGACTATCGAACACCGGGGAGCTGTTTTTT. Encoded protein: CSAAGLSNTGELFF. The J gene is TRBJ2-2, the V gene TRBV20-1; 7 nucleotides agree with TRBD2. J gave up 0 bases and V 5 bases, and 3 bases lay outside the gene matches. CDR3 size: 14 residues. Germline CDR1 is DFQATT and CDR2 is SNEGSKA (reference sequence).

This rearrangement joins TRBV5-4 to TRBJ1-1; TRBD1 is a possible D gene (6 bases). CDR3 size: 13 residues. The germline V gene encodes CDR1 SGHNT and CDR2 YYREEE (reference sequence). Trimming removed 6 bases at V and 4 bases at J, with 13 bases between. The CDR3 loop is CASMGGPSTEAFF. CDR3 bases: TGTGCCAGCATGGGGGGGCCCAGCACTGAAGCTTTCTTT.

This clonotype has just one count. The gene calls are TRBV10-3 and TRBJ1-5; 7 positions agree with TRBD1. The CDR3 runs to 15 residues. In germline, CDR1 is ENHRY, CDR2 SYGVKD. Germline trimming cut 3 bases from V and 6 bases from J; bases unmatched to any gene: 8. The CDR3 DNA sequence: TGTGCCATCAGTGATCGGACAGGATTGAGTCAGCCCCAGCATTTT. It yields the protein CAISDRTGLSQPQHF.

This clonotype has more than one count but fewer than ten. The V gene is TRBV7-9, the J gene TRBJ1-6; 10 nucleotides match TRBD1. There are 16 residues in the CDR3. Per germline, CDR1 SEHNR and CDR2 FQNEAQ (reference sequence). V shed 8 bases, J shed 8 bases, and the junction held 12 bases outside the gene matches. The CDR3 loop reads CASGGPGQGSDSPLHF. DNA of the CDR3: TGTGCCAGCGGCGGGCCGGGACAGGGGTCGGATTCACCCCTCCACTTT.